This TCR beta chain came from a study of cytomegalovirus exposure and HLA in healthy donors. This clone has just one count. Looked up from germline, CDR1 is KGHSH and CDR2 is LQKENI. Trimming cost V 4 bases and J 0 bases; bases outside gene matches: 2. The CDR3 is made up of 15 amino acids. Primers for the PCR totalled 60 Vbeta and 13 Jbeta. This table comes from immunoSEQ multiplex PCR, and its TCRdb copy is limited to in-frame clones, with some not included. Altogether some 150,000 clones are present, around 79% being singletons, with the ten largest covering roughly 1.9%. Healthy bone marrow donors made up the donors.

The J gene is TRBJ2-2, the V gene TRBV18, with 7 bases aligning to TRBD1. The specimen was PBMCs. The sequence derives from a man aged 35 to 55 in good health and CMV-seronegative. The CDR3 DNA is TGTGCCAGCTCACTCGGGACAGCGAACACCGGGGAGCTGTTTTTT. Translated, it gives CASSLGTANTGELFF. Drawing the rest from reference TRBV18 and TRBJ2-2, the complete variable domain is NAGVMQNPRHLVRRRGQEARLRCSPMKGHSHVYWYRQLPEEGLKFMVYLQKENIIDESGMPKERFSAEFPKEGPSILRIQQVVRGDSAAYFCASSLGTANTGELFFGEGSRLTVL.